The present T cell receptor beta chain was sequenced within a study of blood T cell repertoires in COVID-19. Whole-study context: The United States, Italy and Spain were the sources of the acute and convalescent COVID-19 samples.

Germline V gene sequence: CDR1 SGHTA, CDR2 FQGNSA. V was shortened by 6 bases and J by 1 base, with 12 bases between the two germline ends. This CDR3 comprises 15 residues. In the source study's methods: Amplification from reference gene primers served as the basis for estimated nucleated cell counts. TCRdb's copy holds only in-frame clones and misses some; the assay was immunoSEQ multiplex PCR. V and J calls and clone size follow that table, whereas D and trimming were derived from the DNA. The profile shows 110,000 to 150,000 clones, 65% to 80% of them singletons. The sequencing sample was made of peripheral blood. The chain links TRBV7-2 to TRBJ2-2, with a weak D call TRBD1 (6 bases). This TCR was recovered from a woman aged 60 to 75 with acute or convalescent COVID-19. The CDR3 spells CASSSGAENTGELFF. The DNA of the CDR3 is TGTGCCAGCAGTTCAGGGGCCGAGAACACCGGGGAGCTGTTTTTT. Combining the CDR3 with reference TRBV7-2 and TRBJ2-2 gives the whole variable domain GAGVSQSPSNKVTEKGKDVELRCDPISGHTALYWYRQSLGQGLEFLIYFQGNSAPDKSGLPSDRFSAERTGGSVSTLTIQRTQQEDSAVYLCASSSGAENTGELFFGEGSRLTVL.